This T cell receptor beta chain was captured by sequencing in a study of T cell responses to AZD1222 COVID-19 vaccine. Sequencing used immunoSEQ multiplex PCR; TCRdb keeps in-frame clones, though not all of them. The sample has about 140,000 clones; the top ten hold 2% to 2.5%. There are 14 residues in the CDR3. The germline CDR1 and CDR2 sequences are SGHVS and FQNEAQ. V dropped 1 base and J dropped 2 bases, with 9 bases sitting between them. The receptor was isolated from an adult in good health. This chain connects TRBV7-8 to TRBJ2-7; no definite D call. Sequenced: peripheral blood. This CDR3 reads CASSLVRSAYEQYF. As DNA, the CDR3 is TGTGCCAGCAGCTTAGTTCGGAGCGCCTACGAGCAGTACTTC.